This T cell receptor beta chain derives from a study of cytomegalovirus exposure and HLA in healthy donors. Amplification used 60 Vbeta primers and 13 Jbeta primers. The repertoire was sequenced with immunoSEQ multiplex PCR; TCRdb's copy has only in-frame clones and lacks some. The sample consists of 150,000 to 200,000 clones, 60% to 80% of them appearing once. Between the trimmed V and J ends, which lost 3 bases and 1 base, there was a span of 10 bases. This CDR3 contains 15 residues. The germline V gene has CDR1 LNHDA and CDR2 SQIVND (reference sequence). Study-level points and caveats: Among TCR beta chains, those listed as cytomegalovirus-associated numbered fewer than 200. In a later analysis, productive TCRs from donors in an Asian-associated ancestry cluster reportedly carried fewer N-insertions than the cohort mean. Across donors, presence/absence analyses took sequencing depth to be roughly uniform. Most of the TCR beta V segments (in an earlier analysis) were productive either about 90% or about 30% of the time.

With respect to this clone: Its antigen is undetermined.

The sequencing sample was made of PBMCs. This sequence originates from a male donor in good health and CMV-seronegative. The rearrangement links TRBV19 to TRBJ1-5; D is unresolved. This CDR3 reads CASSMVGSSNQPQHF. CDR3 bases: TGTGCCAGTAGTATGGTCGGGTCAAGCAATCAGCCCCAGCATTTT. The variable domain in full, with the rest retrieved from reference TRBV19 and TRBJ1-5, is DGGITQSPKYLFRKEGQNVTLSCEQNLNHDAMYWYRQDPGQGLRLIYYSQIVNDFQKGDIAEGYSVSREKKESFPLTVTSAQKNPTAFYLCASSMVGSSNQPQHFGDGTRLSIL.